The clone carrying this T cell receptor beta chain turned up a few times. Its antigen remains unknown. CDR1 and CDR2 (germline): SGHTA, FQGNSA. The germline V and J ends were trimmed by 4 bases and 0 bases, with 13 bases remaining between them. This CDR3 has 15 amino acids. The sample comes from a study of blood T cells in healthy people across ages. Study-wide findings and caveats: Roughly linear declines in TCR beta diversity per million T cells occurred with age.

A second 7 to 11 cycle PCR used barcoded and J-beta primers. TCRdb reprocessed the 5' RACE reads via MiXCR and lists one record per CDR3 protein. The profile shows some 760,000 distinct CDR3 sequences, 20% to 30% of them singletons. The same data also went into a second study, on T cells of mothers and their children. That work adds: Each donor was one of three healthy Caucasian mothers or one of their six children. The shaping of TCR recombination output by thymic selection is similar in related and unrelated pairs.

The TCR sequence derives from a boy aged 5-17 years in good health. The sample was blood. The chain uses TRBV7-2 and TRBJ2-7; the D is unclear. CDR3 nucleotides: TGTGCCAGCAGCTATGGGCCGGGTTACTCCTACGAGCAGTACTTC. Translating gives CASSYGPGYSYEQYF. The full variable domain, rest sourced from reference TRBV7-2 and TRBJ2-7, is GAGVSQSPSNKVTEKGKDVELRCDPISGHTALYWYRQSLGQGLEFLIYFQGNSAPDKSGLPSDRFSAERTGGSVSTLTIQRTQQEDSAVYLCASSYGPGYSYEQYFGPGTRLTVT.